The T cell receptor beta chain under discussion was sequenced for a study of somatic mutations in cytotoxic T cells in rheumatoid arthritis. Background on the study: Nearly 100% purity was obtained when some V beta antibody-stained T-cell populations were flow-sorted; these included V beta1+ cells sequenced for TCRB. General study points: A significant difference in CD8+ T-cell clonality was not found between rheumatoid arthritis patients and age-matched healthy controls. It was in rheumatoid arthritis patients, but not in healthy controls, that CD8+ clonality increased with age.

Method: immunoSEQ multiplex PCR; TCRdb's copy keeps in-frame clones and lacks some. Here the sample spans some 17,000 clones, approximately 84% being singletons. This clone was detected only once. Antigen specificity is unknown. The TCR comes from an adult with rheumatoid arthritis. Sequencing used CD8+ T cells sorted from blood.

DNA for the CDR3: TGTGCCAGCAGCTTAGTCTTTACAGGGGGCGACAACAATCAGCCCCAGCATTTT. Protein: CASSLVFTGGDNNQPQHF. This chain uses TRBV7-8 with TRBJ1-5; 9 nucleotides agree with TRBD1. Germline CDR1 is SGHVS and CDR2 is FQNEAQ. The CDR3 consists of 18 residues. Trimming took 1 base from V and 3 from J; bases not matched to a gene: 10.